Many counts were recorded for the clone carrying this T cell receptor (beta chain). Its specificity is not known. This CDR3 contains 15 residues. J lost 2 bases, V lost 4 bases, and 6 bases had no gene match. The germline V gene encodes CDR1 MDHEN and CDR2 SYDVKM. Unique molecular identifiers were built into the TCRbeta library. A single record per CDR3 protein comes from TCRdb applying MiXCR to the PCR reads. The sample comprises about 260,000 distinct CDR3 sequences, around 8% of which are singletons, and 6.3% rests with the top ten. The data were taken from a study of T-cell reconstitution after alpha-beta-depleted transplantation in children. Whole-study findings and limits: The authors attributed T-cell counts and diversity one year after transplant mostly to newly produced T cells. Surviving recipient cells, namely T cells and thymic progenitors, were the source of high day-60 TCRbeta diversity in some patients. Several hundred expanded graft clones reportedly supplied alpha-beta T cells about two months after transplant.

This sequence joins TRBV28 and TRBJ2-3; 7 bases align to TRBD2. This receptor was obtained from a male patient between 5 and 17 years old who had a stem cell transplant for acute lymphoblastic leukemia, so the T cells may come from the graft donor. The material was PBMCs, mostly from graft donor cells, obtained 180 days after TCRalphabeta/CD19-depleted stem cell transplant. CDR3 in amino acids: CASSSQRGNTDTQYF. As DNA, the CDR3 is TGTGCCAGCAGTTCCCAGCGGGGCAACACAGATACGCAGTATTTT.